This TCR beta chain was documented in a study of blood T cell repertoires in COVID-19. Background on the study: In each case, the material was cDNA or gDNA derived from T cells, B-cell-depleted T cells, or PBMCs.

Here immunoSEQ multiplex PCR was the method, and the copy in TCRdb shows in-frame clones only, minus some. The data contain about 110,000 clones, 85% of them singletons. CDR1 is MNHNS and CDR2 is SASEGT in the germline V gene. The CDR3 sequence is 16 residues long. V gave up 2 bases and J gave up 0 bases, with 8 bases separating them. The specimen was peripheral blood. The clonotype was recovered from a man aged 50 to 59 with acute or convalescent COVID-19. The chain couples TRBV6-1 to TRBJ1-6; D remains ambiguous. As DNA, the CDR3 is TGTGCCAGCAGTGAAATCACAAGCTCCTATAATTCACCCCTCCACTTT. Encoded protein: CASSEITSSYNSPLHF.